One sample yielded the 19 T cell receptor beta chains listed below, sequenced in a study of blood T cell repertoires in COVID-19. Sequenced by immunoSEQ multiplex PCR; TCRdb stores in-frame clones only, minus some. The repertoire holds around 98,000 clones, roughly 87% seen once, with about 5% in the top ten. Sequenced: peripheral blood. The receptors originated from a man aged 65 to 85 with acute or convalescent COVID-19.

To note about this clone: At the DNA level, this CDR3 is encoded by other sequences in the same sample as well. V and J are TRBV18 and TRBJ1-3, with D tentatively TRBD1 (5 bases). Germline V gene lookup returns CDR1 KGHSH and CDR2 LQKENI. The CDR3 covers 16 residues. V lost 3 bases and J 0 bases, leaving 12 bases between the germline ends. CDR3 region: CASSPPGSNSGNTIYF. For the CDR3, the DNA is TGTGCCAGCTCACCGCCAGGGTCCAACTCTGGAAACACCATATATTTT.

The CDR3 DNA follows: TGTGCCAGCACTCGAATACAACCGAACACTGAAGCTTTCTTT. Its translation is CASTRIQPNTEAFF. The V and J genes are TRBV5-6 and TRBJ1-1; D gene unclear. The CDR3 length is 14 residues. V lost 6 bases to trimming and J lost 1 base, with 13 bases between them. Germline-derived CDR1 and CDR2 are SGHDT and YYEEEE.

The chain employs TRBV19 and TRBJ2-2; D gene unclear. In germline, CDR1 is LNHDA, CDR2 SQIVND (reference sequence). The CDR3 has 15 residues. V lost 3 bases, J lost 3 bases, and 11 bases lay in between. CDR3 region: CASSISGVDTGELFF. CDR3 DNA sequence: TGTGCCAGTAGTATCTCCGGAGTTGACACCGGGGAGCTGTTTTTT.

The rearrangement joins TRBV4-2 to TRBJ1-1; D might be TRBD1 (5 bases). This CDR3 comprises 13 residues. The V end lost 3 bases, the J end lost 7 bases, and 12 bases lay between the germline ends. CDR1 and CDR2 from the germline V gene are LGHNA and YNFKEQ. CDR3 nucleotides: TGTGCCAGCAGCCAGGGGCTTTATAGTGAAGCTTTCTTT. Residues: CASSQGLYSEAFF.

The chain uses TRBV9 and TRBJ2-3; 8 nucleotides agree with TRBD2. The germline gives CDR1 SGDLS, CDR2 YYNGEE. The CDR3 has 16 residues. Unmatched junction bases numbered 4, after V lost 0 bases and J lost 1 base. CDR3 bases: TGTGCCAGCAGCGTAGTAGGTAGCGGGGGCACAGATACGCAGTATTTT. Its translation is CASSVVGSGGTDTQYF. The full variable domain, with the rest looked up from reference TRBV9 and TRBJ2-3, is DSGVTQTPKHLITATGQRVTLRCSPRSGDLSVYWYQQSLDQGLQFLIQYYNGEERAKGNILERFSAQQFPDLHSELNLSSLELGDSALYFCASSVVGSGGTDTQYFGPGTRLTVL.

The rearrangement uses TRBV2 and TRBJ1-6, with D uncertain. Trimming took off 6 bases at V and 7 bases at J, with 10 bases between the two ends. The V gene's germline CDR1 is SNHLY and CDR2 FYNNEI. This CDR3 comprises 13 residues. The DNA of the CDR3 is TGTGCCAGCAGCCAGGAGGGAAATTCACCCCTCCACTTT. The encoded protein is CASSQEGNSPLHF. The full variable domain, completed using reference TRBV2 and TRBJ1-6, is EPEVTQTPSHQVTQMGQEVILRCVPISNHLYFYWYRQILGQKVEFLVSFYNNEISEKSEIFDDQFSVERPDGSNFTLKIRSTKLEDSAMYFCASSQEGNSPLHFGNGTRLTVT.

V is TRBV6-1 and J is TRBJ1-6, with 9 nucleotides matching TRBD1. The length of the CDR3 is 16 residues. CDR1 is MNHNS, CDR2 SASEGT, per germline. J gave up 12 bases and V 0 bases, and 9 bases lay outside the gene matches. CDR3 loop: CASSEAGQGTMLPLHF. The CDR3 DNA reads TGTGCCAGCAGTGAAGCGGGACAGGGAACAATGTTACCCCTCCACTTT.

V is TRBV12-2 and J is TRBJ2-1; the table gives TRBD2 as D, unverified against the DNA. TRBV12-2 is noted as a pseudogene. The CDR3 totals 15 residues. The CDR3 DNA sequence: TGTGCAAGTCGCTTCCGGCCTTACGCGGTCAATGAGCAGTTCTTC. Encoded protein: CASRFRPYAVNEQFF.

V usage is TRBV7-2 and J usage is TRBJ2-1, with 12 bases that match TRBD2. V shed 5 bases, J shed 4 bases, and the junction held 3 bases outside the gene matches. There are 15 residues in the CDR3. Germline CDR1 SGHTA, CDR2 FQGNSA. CDR3 in amino acids: CASSRTSGGYNEQFF. CDR3 nucleotides: TGTGCCAGCAGCAGAACTAGCGGGGGGTACAATGAGCAGTTCTTC.

The chain has TRBV2 and TRBJ2-7, with 9 bases identical to TRBD1. V was clipped by 7 bases and J by 7 bases; unmatched bases: 8. CDR3 size: 13 residues. CDR1 is SNHLY, CDR2 FYNNEI, per germline. The CDR3 region is CASITTTGGEQYV. The CDR3 DNA follows: TGTGCCAGCATCACGACGACAGGGGGAGAGCAGTACGTC.

This clone has a handful of counts. The chain links TRBV11-2 to TRBJ2-2; 7 nucleotides match TRBD2. The CDR3 is 13 residues long. The V gene end was trimmed by 5 bases and the J gene end by 7 bases; junction bases not matched to a gene: 4. The germline CDR1 and CDR2 sequences are SGHAT and FQNNGV. The CDR3 loop reads CASSTSGIGELFF. The CDR3 DNA sequence: TGTGCCAGCAGCACAAGCGGGATCGGGGAGCTGTTTTTT.

This rearrangement joins TRBV19 to TRBJ2-7; 10 bases are shared with TRBD2. Germline V gives CDR1 LNHDA, CDR2 SQIVND (reference sequence). This CDR3 has 13 amino acids. J was trimmed by 4 bases and V by 5 bases; bases with no gene match: 2. The CDR3 DNA reads as TGTGCCAGTAGTGTACTAGCGGGGTACGAGCAGTACTTC. Translating gives CASSVLAGYEQYF.

The J gene is TRBJ1-5, the V gene TRBV27, with 8 bases matching TRBD1. Germline CDR1 and CDR2: MNHEY and SMNVEV (reference sequence). V lost 4 bases and J lost 4; bases outside the gene matches: 9. CDR3 length: 16 amino acids. The CDR3 bases are TGTGCCAGCAGTTCCCACAGGGGGGGAGGGAATCAGCCCCAGCATTTT. Translated, it gives CASSSHRGGGNQPQHF.

V usage is TRBV2 and J usage is TRBJ1-2, with 7 bases lining up with TRBD1. This CDR3 is built from 17 residues. Per the germline V gene, CDR1 is SNHLY and CDR2 is FYNNEI. Unmatched junction bases numbered 9, after V lost 2 bases and J lost 0 bases. CDR3 loop: CASSEHTGDSANYGYTF. CDR3 sequence (DNA): TGTGCCAGCAGTGAACACACAGGGGACTCAGCTAACTATGGCTACACCTTC.

The V and J genes are TRBV6-1 and TRBJ1-3; the match to TRBD1 covers 7 bases. The trim removed 1 base at V and 4 bases at J, leaving 1 base unmatched. CDR3 length: 14 residues. CDR1 is MNHNS and CDR2 is SASEGT in the germline V gene. As DNA, the CDR3 is TGTGCCAGCAGTGAAGGGACAGGAGGAAACACCATATATTTT. Protein product: CASSEGTGGNTIYF.

CDR3 DNA sequence: TGTGCCAGCAGCTTAGAGGGGGGGGGAGAAAAACTGTTTTTT. Its translation: CASSLEGGGEKLFF. This rearrangement joins TRBV7-2 to TRBJ1-4, with D tentatively TRBD1 (6 bases). The V end was cut by 1 base, the J end by 8 bases, with 11 bases between. CDR1 is SGHTA and CDR2 is FQGNSA in the germline V gene. The CDR3 length is 14 residues.

The chain recombines TRBV9 with TRBJ2-3; TRBD2 aligns across 8 bases. This CDR3 has 18 residues. Trimming removed 0 bases from V and 1 base from J; junction bases left unmatched: 10. Germline CDR1 reads SGDLS; CDR2 reads YYNGEE. The CDR3 loop is CASSVGLRKLAGTDTQYF. CDR3 in DNA: TGTGCCAGCAGCGTAGGGTTAAGGAAACTAGCGGGCACAGATACGCAGTATTTT.

V is TRBV5-1 and J is TRBJ1-6; the D gene is possibly TRBD1 (5 bases). The CDR3 consists of 14 residues. In germline, CDR1 is SGHRS, CDR2 YFSETQ. V lost 1 base and J 7 bases, leaving 9 bases between the germline ends. DNA of the CDR3: TGCGCCAGCAGCTTGCAGGGCGAGAATTCACCCCTCCACTTT. Translated: CASSLQGENSPLHF.

The genes are TRBV7-2 and TRBJ2-3; 9 nucleotides align to TRBD2. Germline V gene data show CDR1 as SGHTA and CDR2 as FQGNSA. The length of the CDR3 is 16 residues. J was trimmed by 2 bases and V by 5 bases; bases with no gene match: 8. Here the CDR3 DNA reads TGTGCCAGCAGCCCCGGCCTAGCGGGGCCCACAGATACGCAGTATTTT. This gives the protein CASSPGLAGPTDTQYF.